The T cell receptor (beta chain) described here comes from a study of T cell responses to AZD1222 COVID-19 vaccine. Study-wide background: Combined were second doses at about 4 or about 12 weeks. Study results and limitations: Unmutated variant regions are reportedly the target of nearly half of TCRs that are spike-specific. Just six AZD1222 recipients tested seropositive at baseline. Spike-specific TCR depth and breadth grew after two AZD1222 doses.

About this clone itself: Its antigen is unidentified.

There are 22 residues in the CDR3. Unmatched junction bases numbered 16, after V lost 3 bases and J lost 0 bases. In germline, CDR1 is LNHDA, CDR2 SQIVND (reference sequence). Profiling relied on immunoSEQ multiplex PCR, and the TCRdb table lists in-frame clones only, not all of them. The repertoire holds roughly 55,000 clones, with roughly 90% as singletons. The V gene is TRBV19, the J gene TRBJ2-2, with TRBD2 identical over 13 bases. Sample: peripheral blood, taken on day 0 of AZD1222 vaccination. This TCR was recovered from an adult in good health. CDR3 coding DNA: TGTGCCAGTAGTATTTGGGGTAAAGGGGGACTAGCGGGAAATGCGAACACCGGGGAGCTGTTTTTT. Protein: CASSIWGKGGLAGNANTGELFF.